This T cell receptor beta chain was identified in a study of cytomegalovirus exposure and HLA in healthy donors (dated by TCRdb to 2015 to 2018). At the level of the whole study: An earlier analysis of approximately 640 of the donors reported about 250 Gb of sequence data and about 100 million unique TCR beta sequences from 150 million to 200 million T cells. About 280 gigabases of sequencing data and about 92 million unique TCR sequences made up an early release that covered about 640 HLA-typed donors. The genetic ancestry cluster associated with self-reported Caucasian donors included around four fifths of the roughly 400 genotyped donors. The study aimed to test whether cataloging public T cell receptors could reveal signatures of past pathogen exposure. The T cell repertoires of several hundred subjects were profiled by immunosequencing and related to cytomegalovirus serostatus. Along with the approximately 650-subject first cohort, a separate validation cohort of over a hundred different subjects was used. To predict cytomegalovirus infection status, the study combined high-throughput TCR immunosequencing, statistical association of individual TCRs with disease status, and machine learning. A later analysis re-analyzed previously published TCR beta repertoires from roughly 690 donors and added high-resolution HLA genotyping to study TCR occurrence patterns. Rather than using new phenotypic data, the later analysis identified candidate immune exposures from TCR beta sequences and from how often those sequences occurred across donors. To decide whether each TCR beta V gene segment behaved as functional or pseudogenic, an earlier analysis of approximately 620 of the donors relied on high-throughput TCR beta sequencing. Donor age, sex, ethnicity and CMV serostatus were compiled together with the repertoire data. A later genetic analysis used genome-wide SNP genotypes for about 65% of the 666 donors, treating that subset as a discovery cohort. All discovery cohort repertoires had been generated on a single sequencing platform. HLA typing covered class I and class II loci at four-digit resolution. The number of donors typed differed by locus, with 629-630 for A, B, C, DRB1 and DQB1, more than 500 for DQA1, approximately 570 for DPA1, and 472 for DPB1. Because of strong linkage in the cohort, roughly five DR-DQ haplotypes were treated as single units for association and clustering. On average, around 230,000 unique TCR beta nucleotide sequences were sequenced per donor among more than 350 genotyped donors of the cohort, with roughly 20% of those sequences being non-productive. Study-wide findings and limitations: The study listed around 160 TCR beta chains as associated with cytomegalovirus. A group of highly shared sequence variants was considered likely to be a technical artifact of the sequencing pipeline. Because counts were too low, some 16 rarely observed V segments, including chromosome 9 orphons, were excluded from the earlier analysis of around 590 of the donors. In an earlier analysis of around 600 of the donors, most TCR beta V segments were observed in productive rearrangements about 87% or about 30% of the time, broadly matching IMGT annotations. The cohort was sequenced for TCR beta chains only, and without alpha or paired-chain data the features that could be detected were limited. In a later analysis, TCR association rates were found to vary across HLA loci, with the most associated TCRs seen for DRB1 alleles and the fewest for HLA-C alleles. In a later analysis, several top co-occurrence clusters were reported to appear linked to parvovirus B19, influenza, CMV and Epstein-Barr virus. A further reported finding was that TCR beta sequences accurately predicted the HLA-A and HLA-B alleles for most subjects in the first cohort. The classifier was reported to diagnose cytomegalovirus status with high specificity and sensitivity in both the original and validation cohorts. A later analysis associated 17,000 or so TCR beta sequences with specific HLA alleles at a false discovery rate of 0.05. According to a later genetic analysis, donors in an Asian-associated ancestry cluster had fewer N-insertions in productive TCRs than the roughly 700-donor mean. In a later genetic analysis, a missense DCLRE1C variant was associated with V-gene and J-gene trimming of TCR beta chains, and the association was replicated in an independent cohort. Correlated functional status among segregating V segments might reflect linkage disequilibrium, but an unknown experimental factor could not be ruled out. Roughly uniform sequencing depth across donors was assumed in presence/absence analyses, although this assumption may not hold. In vitro tests confirmed that a few of the cytomegalovirus-associated TCR beta chains recognize cytomegalovirus antigens. Some IMGT-functional V segments, including TRBV6-2 and TRBV6-3, could not be told apart with the 87-base-pair reads, so those segments were excluded. In a later analysis, HLA-associated TCR beta chains were found to be more clonally expanded and to have lower generation probabilities than equally common non-associated chains. According to a later analysis, most CMV-associated TCR beta chains appeared to be HLA-restricted, and the HLA associations seemed to be driven largely by CMV exposure. Across donors, most TCR sequences were observed very rarely, whereas some public TCRs were present in many individuals. The authors suggested that the approach could potentially be extended to other disease states and immunological phenotypes. For the cohort, immune exposure information was limited to CMV serostatus. HLA typing was unavailable for some donors at each locus, so association tests used only the typed subset. Assigning TCR associations to individual alleles was difficult when HLA alleles, especially DR and DQ, strongly co-occurred.

Trimming removed 4 bases from V and 3 bases from J; the gene matches leave 4 bases unexplained. Measured from the cysteine to the phenylalanine, the CDR3 is 14 residues long. Only CDR3 DNA remains: 42 bases, in frame from the first base. The germline V gene (reference sequence) supplies CDR1 GTSNPN and CDR2 SVGIG. Receptors were amplified or captured by the immunoSEQ multiplex PCR assay. For the multiplex PCR, a mixture combining 60 forward primers for TCR Vbeta segments and 13 reverse primers for TCR Jbeta segments was used. The CDR3 region of rearranged TCR beta genes was amplified from genomic DNA with a multiplex PCR assay. The amplified TCR beta libraries were sequenced on the Illumina HiSeq System as 87-base-pair reads. On the authors' methods: Across the 700 or so repertoires, a later analysis counted roughly 77 million unique TCR beta chains, roughly 11 million of which were shared by at least two donors. To remove PCR and sequencing errors, raw reads were error-corrected and collapsed into unique sequences using a nearest-neighbor algorithm that merged closely related sequences. CDR3 sequences were aligned to IMGT reference sequences to assign V, D and J gene segments. For a sequence to be retained, at least a six-nucleotide match to both a V gene segment and a J gene segment was required. Rearrangements were classified as productive when the CDR3 lacked stop codons and remained in frame with V and J, and all other rearrangements were classified as non-productive. CDR3 was defined according to IMGT convention as the region running from the second conserved V-encoded cysteine to the conserved J-encoded phenylalanine. The earlier analysis of approximately 590 of the donors excluded any sequence lacking an unambiguous match to a single V gene segment. An earlier analysis of 587 of the donors called V segments functional above 56.7% productive rearrangements and segregating when the between-donor standard deviation exceeded 5%. A statistical classification framework was developed to diagnose cytomegalovirus status using the catalog of TCR beta chain sequences. A later analysis assigned V and J genes by comparing TCR nucleotide sequences with IMGT/GENE-DB human TR gene sequences. In a later analysis, CDR3 sequences and most-parsimonious VDJ recombination scenarios were assigned using the TCRdist pipeline. In a later analysis, each TCR beta chain was defined by its CDR3 amino acid sequence together with its V-gene family, and reads lacking a unique V-gene family were excluded. As a way to deal with suspected cross-contamination and a sequencing artifact, a later analysis dropped roughly 600 nucleotide sequences that were highly shared and had low generation probability. In a later analysis, a clonal expansion index was calculated for each public chain from normalized within-repertoire ranks of inferred template counts. In a later analysis, generation probabilities were computed using a VDJ recombination model fitted to out-of-frame rearrangements, and the results were checked against IGoR. In a later analysis, hypergeometric tests were used to score TCR-TCR, TCR-HLA and TCR-CMV co-occurrence, with a repertoire-size bias correction applied to TCR pairs. A later analysis estimated false discovery rates by permuting HLA or CMV assignments 20 times. A later analysis grouped co-occurring TCRs with DBSCAN, adding TCRdist sequence similarity when clustering within HLA-allele-positive subsets. Repertoires with fewer than 30,000 or more than 120,000 public chains were left out of co-occurrence clustering, as were five repertoires with anomalous nucleotide sharing. Sourced from immuneACCESS, this table was stored by TCRdb with only in-frame sequences that have V and J called. A share of the clones is absent; for the studies checked, an unresolved V gene accounts for under half, and the remainder has no known explanation. V, J and clone size are those of that table, while D and trimming were read from the DNA. In all, the sample holds tens of thousands of clones, and 80% to 90% of those were seen once. The top ten constitute roughly 3.5% of the sample.

Points on this clone: This receptor's antigen is unknown. Base qualities are not recorded, but no much larger clone differs from it by a single base.

The cohort was made up of approximately 700 healthy bone marrow donors. Cohort members were all nominally healthy when sampled, although unrecorded immune exposures were likely present. The donor tested CMV seropositive, placing the donor among the approximately 290 seropositive members of the cohort. A peripheral blood sample was collected from each donor, and TCR beta sequencing was performed on peripheral blood mononuclear cells. Genomic DNA was extracted from the blood cell samples with the Qiagen DNeasy Blood Extraction Kit. The chain joins TRBV30 to TRBJ2-3; 10 nucleotides in the junction match TRBD1. The sequence derives from a man aged 25-40 years in good health and CMV-seropositive. The sample consisted of PBMCs. The encoded CDR3 is CAWTRDRGTDTQYF. The DNA sequence is given as TGTGCCTGGACGAGGGACAGGGGAACAGATACGCAGTATTTT.